A selection of T cell receptor beta chains follows, all from one sample in a study of cytomegalovirus exposure and HLA in healthy donors. Profiled with immunoSEQ multiplex PCR; TCRdb holds only in-frame clones, not every one. The sample holds 200,000 to 250,000 clones, about three quarters seen once. The sequencing sample was made of PBMCs. The receptors were sampled from a man aged 40-55 years in good health and CMV-seronegative. The CDR3 runs from the conserved cysteine through the conserved F or W. D genes are given only for firm matches. Size is stated for part of the rows, as once, few or many counts, or as a class when the clone is expanded.

len: 14; j_gene: TRBJ1-4; d_gene: TRBD1; v_gene: TRBV2; abundance: -; CDR3nt: TGTGCCAGTGTCGGACAGGGGGCCAATGAAAAACTGTTTTTT; CDR3aa: CASVGQGANEKLFF
len: 12; j_gene: TRBJ1-5; d_gene: -; v_gene: TRBV5-6; abundance: -; CDR3nt: TGTGCCAGCAGCCGGGGAGGCCAGCCCCAGCATTTT; CDR3aa: CASSRGGQPQHF
len: 14; j_gene: TRBJ1-2; d_gene: TRBD1; v_gene: TRBV29-1; abundance: -; CDR3nt: TGCAGCGTCCAACCCGGGACAGGCGTATCCGGCTACACCTTC; CDR3aa: CSVQPGTGVSGYTF
len: 17; j_gene: TRBJ1-6; d_gene: TRBD1; v_gene: TRBV11-2; abundance: -; CDR3nt: TGTGCCAGCAGCCTGCCGGGACAGGGCACCTATAATTCACCCCTCCACTTT; CDR3aa: CASSLPGQGTYNSPLHF
len: 14; j_gene: TRBJ2-7; d_gene: -; v_gene: TRBV19; abundance: -; CDR3nt: TGTGCCAGTAGCTATACCACAGGGTCGGTCGAGCAGTACTTC; CDR3aa: CASSYTTGSVEQYF
len: 14; j_gene: TRBJ1-2; d_gene: TRBD1; v_gene: TRBV27; abundance: -; CDR3nt: TGTGCCAGCAGTTTACGGCGGGACAGGAATGGCTACACCTTC; CDR3aa: CASSLRRDRNGYTF
len: 11; j_gene: TRBJ2-5; d_gene: -; v_gene: TRBV20-1; abundance: -; CDR3nt: TGCAGCGGGTTGTCGTTAGAGACCCAGTACTTC; CDR3aa: CSGLSLETQYF
len: 14; j_gene: TRBJ2-7; d_gene: TRBD2; v_gene: TRBV5-4; abundance: -; CDR3nt: TGTGCCAGCAGCTTCTATGGTGGCGGGGGCGAGCAGTACTTC; CDR3aa: CASSFYGGGGEQYF
len: 18; j_gene: TRBJ1-2; d_gene: -; v_gene: TRBV27; abundance: few; CDR3nt: TGTGCCAGCAAGGTACGAGGGGAGGGCGTTACTTATAACTATGGCTACACCTTC; CDR3aa: CASKVRGEGVTYNYGYTF
len: 14; j_gene: TRBJ2-5; d_gene: TRBD1; v_gene: TRBV6-5; abundance: -; CDR3nt: TGTGCCAGCAGTTACGGGACAGGGGTCGAGACCCAGTACTTC; CDR3aa: CASSYGTGVETQYF
len: 14; j_gene: TRBJ2-7; d_gene: TRBD1; v_gene: TRBV9; abundance: -; CDR3nt: TGTGCCAGCAGCCCCCTGACAGGGTGGGGCGAGCAGTACTTC; CDR3aa: CASSPLTGWGEQYF
len: 16; j_gene: TRBJ1-2; d_gene: -; v_gene: TRBV4-3; abundance: -; CDR3nt: TGCGCCAGCAGCCAAGATCCGGGTCGGGCTAACTATGGCTACACCTTC; CDR3aa: CASSQDPGRANYGYTF
len: 18; j_gene: TRBJ2-1; d_gene: -; v_gene: TRBV7-8; abundance: -; CDR3nt: TGTGCCAGCAGCTTAGTTGGCGGGGCGAGGGGTCGGTTGGCTGAGCAGTTCTTC; CDR3aa: CASSLVGGARGRLAEQFF
len: 15; j_gene: TRBJ2-7; d_gene: TRBD2; v_gene: TRBV30; abundance: -; CDR3nt: TGTGCCTGGAGTGAGGAACTAGCGGGAAGGTACGAGCAGTACTTC; CDR3aa: CAWSEELAGRYEQYF
len: 18; j_gene: TRBJ2-2; d_gene: TRBD2; v_gene: TRBV11-2; abundance: -; CDR3nt: TGTGCCAGCAGCTTAGAGAGGGGAGCGGGAGGGCGGACCGGGGAGCTGTTTTTT; CDR3aa: CASSLERGAGGRTGELFF
len: 14; j_gene: TRBJ2-7; d_gene: -; v_gene: TRBV7-3; abundance: -; CDR3nt: TGTGCCAGCAGCTTAATGCCAGGGGCCCACGAGCAGTACTTC; CDR3aa: CASSLMPGAHEQYF
len: 12; j_gene: TRBJ1-2; d_gene: -; v_gene: TRBV18; abundance: -; CDR3nt: TGTGCCAGCTCAGGGGACTCCTATGGCTACACCTTC; CDR3aa: CASSGDSYGYTF
len: 17; j_gene: TRBJ2-1; d_gene: TRBD2; v_gene: TRBV5-4; abundance: -; CDR3nt: TGTGCCAGCAGCTTTTCTAGGGGCGCGGGAGTTGAATATGAGCAGTTCTTC; CDR3aa: CASSFSRGAGVEYEQFF
len: 16; j_gene: TRBJ2-5; d_gene: TRBD1; v_gene: TRBV7-2; abundance: -; CDR3nt: TGTGCCAGCAGCGCACAAGGGACAGGGGTTCAAGAGACCCAGTACTTC; CDR3aa: CASSAQGTGVQETQYF
len: 12; j_gene: TRBJ2-7; d_gene: -; v_gene: TRBV28; abundance: -; CDR3nt: TGTGCCAGCCAACCAGGTCCCTACGAGCAGTACTTC; CDR3aa: CASQPGPYEQYF
len: 16; j_gene: TRBJ2-7; d_gene: TRBD2; v_gene: TRBV7-9; abundance: -; CDR3nt: TGTGCCAGCAGCTTACCGTTACTAGCGGGAGGGTGGGAGCAGTACTTC; CDR3aa: CASSLPLLAGGWEQYF
len: 15; j_gene: TRBJ2-7; d_gene: TRBD1; v_gene: TRBV5-1; abundance: once; CDR3nt: TGCGCCAGCAGCTTGGTCTCAGGGGGCGGATACGAGCAGTACTTC; CDR3aa: CASSLVSGGGYEQYF
len: 14; j_gene: TRBJ1-2; d_gene: TRBD1; v_gene: TRBV7-2; abundance: -; CDR3nt: TGTGCCAGCCATCCCACAGGGGGTAACTATGGCTACACCTTC; CDR3aa: CASHPTGGNYGYTF
len: 19; j_gene: TRBJ2-3; d_gene: TRBD1; v_gene: TRBV7-9; abundance: -; CDR3nt: TGTGCCAGCAGCCCTGAGCGCCGCCTACCGGGACAGTTCACAGATACGCAGTATTTT; CDR3aa: CASSPERRLPGQFTDTQYF
len: 15; j_gene: TRBJ1-1; d_gene: TRBD1; v_gene: TRBV29-1; abundance: -; CDR3nt: TGCAGCGGATTAACGGGACAGGGGGCATGGGCTGAAGCTTTCTTT; CDR3aa: CSGLTGQGAWAEAFF
len: 15; j_gene: TRBJ2-2; d_gene: -; v_gene: TRBV2; abundance: -; CDR3nt: TGTGCCAGCAGTGGTCGCAGGGGGAACACCGGGGAGCTGTTTTTT; CDR3aa: CASSGRRGNTGELFF
len: 13; j_gene: TRBJ1-2; d_gene: TRBD1; v_gene: TRBV7-9; abundance: -; CDR3nt: TGTTCCAGCAGCCCCGACAGGGGATATGGCTACACCTTC; CDR3aa: CSSSPDRGYGYTF
len: 15; j_gene: TRBJ2-2; d_gene: TRBD1; v_gene: TRBV5-4; abundance: once; CDR3nt: TGTGCCAGCAGCCTCCCGACAGGGGCCACCGGGGAGCTGTTTTTT; CDR3aa: CASSLPTGATGELFF
len: 13; j_gene: TRBJ2-7; d_gene: -; v_gene: TRBV18; abundance: -; CDR3nt: TGTGCCAGCTCAGGAGAGAATTCTTACGAGCAGTACTTC; CDR3aa: CASSGENSYEQYF
len: 13; j_gene: TRBJ1-5; d_gene: -; v_gene: TRBV6-1; abundance: -; CDR3nt: TGTGCCAGCAGTGAGGAGAGGGGGCAGCCCCAGCATTTT; CDR3aa: CASSEERGQPQHF
len: 14; j_gene: TRBJ2-5; d_gene: -; v_gene: TRBV18; abundance: -; CDR3nt: TGTGCCAGCTCTCCAGCAGGCTCCCGCCATGACCAGTACTTC; CDR3aa: CASSPAGSRHDQYF
len: 15; j_gene: TRBJ2-3; d_gene: TRBD1; v_gene: TRBV7-9; abundance: -; CDR3nt: TGTGCCAGCAGCTTGATGGCAGGGGGCGCAGATACGCAGTATTTT; CDR3aa: CASSLMAGGADTQYF
len: 14; j_gene: TRBJ1-5; d_gene: -; v_gene: TRBV6-6; abundance: few; CDR3nt: TGTGCCAGCAGCTCCGGGACGGGGGTCGGGGCCCAGCATTTT; CDR3aa: CASSSGTGVGAQHF
len: 13; j_gene: TRBJ2-2; d_gene: -; v_gene: TRBV7-3; abundance: -; CDR3nt: TGTGCCAGCAGCTTCACACCTGGACAGGAGCTGTTTTTT; CDR3aa: CASSFTPGQELFF
len: 15; j_gene: TRBJ1-1; d_gene: TRBD1; v_gene: TRBV2; abundance: few; CDR3nt: TGTGCCAGCAGTGAAGACAGGGGGGGTGACGCTGAAGCTTTCTTT; CDR3aa: CASSEDRGGDAEAFF
len: 16; j_gene: TRBJ2-5; d_gene: -; v_gene: TRBV7-3; abundance: -; CDR3nt: TGTGCCAGCAGCTTAAGGGGTGCGGGAAATCAGGAGACCCAGTACTTC; CDR3aa: CASSLRGAGNQETQYF
len: 14; j_gene: TRBJ2-7; d_gene: TRBD2; v_gene: TRBV7-9; abundance: -; CDR3nt: TGTGCCAGCAACCCGGGACTAGCAGGGTACGAGCAGTACTTC; CDR3aa: CASNPGLAGYEQYF
len: 15; j_gene: TRBJ1-5; d_gene: -; v_gene: TRBV21-1; abundance: -; CDR3nt: TGTGCCAGCAGCAAAAGGGGCAGGGGGCTTCAGCCCCAGCATTTT; CDR3aa: CASSKRGRGLQPQHF
len: 14; j_gene: TRBJ2-3; d_gene: TRBD1; v_gene: TRBV7-9; abundance: -; CDR3nt: TGTGCCAGCAGTTACAGGGGGAGGACAGATACGCAGTATTTT; CDR3aa: CASSYRGRTDTQYF
len: 17; j_gene: TRBJ2-6; d_gene: -; v_gene: TRBV11-2; abundance: -; CDR3nt: TGTGCCAGCACAGGGCAAGGGCTAAACTCTGGGGCCAACGTCCTGACTTTC; CDR3aa: CASTGQGLNSGANVLTF
len: 16; j_gene: TRBJ2-3; d_gene: -; v_gene: TRBV28; abundance: -; CDR3nt: TGTGCCAGCAGCACTGCGCTCAGCGGCGGCACAGATACGCAGTATTTT; CDR3aa: CASSTALSGGTDTQYF
len: 14; j_gene: TRBJ2-5; d_gene: TRBD1; v_gene: TRBV5-1; abundance: -; CDR3nt: TGCGCCAGCAGCTCCTTGACAGGGTCGGAGACCCAGTACTTC; CDR3aa: CASSSLTGSETQYF
len: 13; j_gene: TRBJ1-2; d_gene: -; v_gene: TRBV2; abundance: -; CDR3nt: TGTGCCAGCAGTCCTCTAACAGGGTACGGCTACACCTTC; CDR3aa: CASSPLTGYGYTF
len: 12; j_gene: TRBJ2-3; d_gene: TRBD2; v_gene: TRBV10-3; abundance: once; CDR3nt: TGTGCCATCACCGCGGGGGGGGATACGCAGTATTTT; CDR3aa: CAITAGGDTQYF
len: 11; j_gene: TRBJ2-3; d_gene: -; v_gene: TRBV5-1; abundance: -; CDR3nt: TGCGCCAGCAGCTTGGGGCCTACGCAGTATTTT; CDR3aa: CASSLGPTQYF
len: 15; j_gene: TRBJ2-1; d_gene: -; v_gene: TRBV12-2; abundance: -; CDR3nt: TGTGCAAGTCGCTTTAGACTAGCGGTCTACAATGAGCAGTTCTTC; CDR3aa: CASRFRLAVYNEQFF
len: 13; j_gene: TRBJ1-2; d_gene: -; v_gene: TRBV27; abundance: -; CDR3nt: TGTGCCAGCAGTTTCAGGGCTAACTATGGCTACACCTTC; CDR3aa: CASSFRANYGYTF
len: 14; j_gene: TRBJ2-1; d_gene: -; v_gene: TRBV4-1; abundance: -; CDR3nt: TGCGCCAGCAGCCAAGATTGGGGGGACAATGAGCAGTTCTTC; CDR3aa: CASSQDWGDNEQFF
len: 14; j_gene: TRBJ2-7; d_gene: -; v_gene: TRBV9; abundance: -; CDR3nt: TGTGCCAGCAGCGTAGGGAGCGGTACCTACGAGCAGTACTTC; CDR3aa: CASSVGSGTYEQYF
len: 14; j_gene: TRBJ2-7; d_gene: TRBD2; v_gene: TRBV10-3; abundance: -; CDR3nt: TGTGCCATCAGTTACCGGGACTATTCCTACGAGCAGTACTTC; CDR3aa: CAISYRDYSYEQYF
len: 14; j_gene: TRBJ2-5; d_gene: TRBD1; v_gene: TRBV30; abundance: -; CDR3nt: TGTGCCTGGAGAAGGACAGGGGGCCAGGAGACCCAGTACTTC; CDR3aa: CAWRRTGGQETQYF
len: 15; j_gene: TRBJ1-1; d_gene: -; v_gene: TRBV5-4; abundance: -; CDR3nt: TGTGCCAGCAGCTTCCCTCGGGGGGAGAACACTGAAGCTTTCTTT; CDR3aa: CASSFPRGENTEAFF